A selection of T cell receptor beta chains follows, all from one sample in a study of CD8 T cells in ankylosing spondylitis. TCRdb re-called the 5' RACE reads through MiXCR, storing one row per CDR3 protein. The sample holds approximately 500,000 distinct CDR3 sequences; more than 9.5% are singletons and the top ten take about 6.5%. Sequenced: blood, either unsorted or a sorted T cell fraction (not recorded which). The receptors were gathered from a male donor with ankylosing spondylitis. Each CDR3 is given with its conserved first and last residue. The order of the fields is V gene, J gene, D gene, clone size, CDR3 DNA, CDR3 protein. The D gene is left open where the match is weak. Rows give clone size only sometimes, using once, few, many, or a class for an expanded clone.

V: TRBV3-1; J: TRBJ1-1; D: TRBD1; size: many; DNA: TGTGCCAGCAGCTTGGACAGGGTCACTGAAGCTTTCTTT; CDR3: CASSLDRVTEAFF
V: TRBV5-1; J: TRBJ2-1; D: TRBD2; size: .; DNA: TGCGCCAGCAGACTGAGCGGGACTAGGTCCTACAATGAGCAGTTCTTC; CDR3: CASRLSGTRSYNEQFF
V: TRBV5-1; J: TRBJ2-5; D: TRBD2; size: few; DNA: TGCGCCAGCAGCGTACGGACTAGTTCCCAAGAGACCCAGTACTTC; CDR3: CASSVRTSSQETQYF
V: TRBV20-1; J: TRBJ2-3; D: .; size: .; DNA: TGCAGTGCTAGTAGCTCAAGGGGGGGTGATACGCAGTATTTT; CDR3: CSASSSRGGDTQYF
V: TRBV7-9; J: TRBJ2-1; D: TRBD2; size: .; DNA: TGTGCCAGCAGCCGTTCTAGCGGGGAGCAAAATGAGCAGTTCTTC; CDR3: CASSRSSGEQNEQFF
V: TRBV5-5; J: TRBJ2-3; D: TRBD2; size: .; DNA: TGTGCCAGCAGCCTCCGGGGCCGGCGGGAGGATACGCAGTATTTT; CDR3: CASSLRGRREDTQYF
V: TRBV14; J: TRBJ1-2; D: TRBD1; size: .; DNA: TGTGCCAGCAGCCGGGACAGAACCTATGGCTACACCTTC; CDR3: CASSRDRTYGYTF
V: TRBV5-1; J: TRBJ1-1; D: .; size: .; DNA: TGCGCCAGCACATCTGGGGGGAGCAACACTGAAGCTTTCTTT; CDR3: CASTSGGSNTEAFF
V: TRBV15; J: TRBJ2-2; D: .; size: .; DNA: TGTGCCACCAGCAGTGGCCCCCGGGGCCAGGCCACCGGGGAGCTGTTTTTT; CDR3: CATSSGPRGQATGELFF
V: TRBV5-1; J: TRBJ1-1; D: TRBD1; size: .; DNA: TGCGCCAGCAACAGGGGGTCCGCGAACACTGAAGCTTTCTTT; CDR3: CASNRGSANTEAFF
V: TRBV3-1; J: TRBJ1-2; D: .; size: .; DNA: TGTGCCAGCAGCCCCGTAATAATACGCGGCTACACCTTC; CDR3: CASSPVIIRGYTF
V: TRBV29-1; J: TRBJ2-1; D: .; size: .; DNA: TGCAGCGTTGAATGGAGCTCCTACAATGAGCAGTTCTTC; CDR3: CSVEWSSYNEQFF
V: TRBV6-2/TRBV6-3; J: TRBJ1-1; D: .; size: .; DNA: TGTGCCAGCAGTTACCCGGGAGTGAACACTGAAGCTTTCTTT; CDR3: CASSYPGVNTEAFF
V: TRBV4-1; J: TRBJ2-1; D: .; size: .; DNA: TGCGCCAGCCAAGGGGCCCTCAATGAGCAGTTCTTC; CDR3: CASQGALNEQFF
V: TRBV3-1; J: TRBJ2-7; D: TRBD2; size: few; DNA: TGTGCCAGCAGCCAACCTCCGGGGGGGGCCTACGAGCAGTACTTC; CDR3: CASSQPPGGAYEQYF
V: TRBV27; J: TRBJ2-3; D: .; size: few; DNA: TGTGCCAGCGGCCACGGGGGCGCGCGCACAGATACGCAGTATTTT; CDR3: CASGHGGARTDTQYF
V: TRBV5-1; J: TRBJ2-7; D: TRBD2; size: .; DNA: TGCGCCAGCAGCTTGGAGCCAAGCGGGAGTTTATACGAGCAGTACTTC; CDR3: CASSLEPSGSLYEQYF
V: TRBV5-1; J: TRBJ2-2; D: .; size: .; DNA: TGCGCCAGCAGCTTGGTGGCAGACCCTACGGTCGGGGAGCTGTTTTTT; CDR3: CASSLVADPTVGELFF
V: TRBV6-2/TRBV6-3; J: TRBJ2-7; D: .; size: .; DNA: TGTGCCAGCAGTTACAGGGATGGGCGCGAGCAGTACTTC; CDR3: CASSYRDGREQYF
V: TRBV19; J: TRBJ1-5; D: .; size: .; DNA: TGTGCCAGTACCCCCGGGACGGTCGTTATTAGCAATCAGCCCCAGCATTTT; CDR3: CASTPGTVVISNQPQHF
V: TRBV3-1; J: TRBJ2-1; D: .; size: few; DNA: TGTGCCAGCAGCTTAAGGGGATCTCACAATGAGCAGTTCTTC; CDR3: CASSLRGSHNEQFF
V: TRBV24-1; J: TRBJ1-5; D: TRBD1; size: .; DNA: TGTGCCACCAGTGGCAGGACAGGGGGCAATCAGCCCCAGCATTTT; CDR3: CATSGRTGGNQPQHF
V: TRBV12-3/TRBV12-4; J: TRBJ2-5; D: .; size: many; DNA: TGTGCCAGCAGTTTCATACAGGCAGAGACCCAGTACTTC; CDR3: CASSFIQAETQYF
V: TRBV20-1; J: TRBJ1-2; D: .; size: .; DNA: TGCAGTGCTAGAGATTTCGGACTCATGACCTATGGCTACACCTTC; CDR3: CSARDFGLMTYGYTF
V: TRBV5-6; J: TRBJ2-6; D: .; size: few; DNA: TGTGCCAGCAGCCCCACAGCTGGGGCCAACGTCCTGACTTTC; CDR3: CASSPTAGANVLTF
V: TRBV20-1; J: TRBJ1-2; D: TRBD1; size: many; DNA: TGCAGTGCTATTAACAGGGGTGGGACCAGTAACTATGGCTACACCTTC; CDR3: CSAINRGGTSNYGYTF
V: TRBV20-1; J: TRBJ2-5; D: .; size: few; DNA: TGCAGTGCTAGAGGAACCGCGGGGAGCTGGGAGACCCAGTACTTC; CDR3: CSARGTAGSWETQYF
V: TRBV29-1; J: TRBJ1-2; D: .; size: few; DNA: TGCAGCGTTGAATACGGACGGGATGGCTACACCTTC; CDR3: CSVEYGRDGYTF
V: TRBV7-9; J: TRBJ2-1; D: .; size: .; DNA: TGTGCCAGCAGCTTGTGGGGGGGCGATGAGCAGTTCTTC; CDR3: CASSLWGGDEQFF
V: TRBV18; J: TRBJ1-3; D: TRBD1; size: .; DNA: TGTGCCAGCTCGCCTCGGGACAGACGCTTCTCTGGAAACACCATATATTTT; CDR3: CASSPRDRRFSGNTIYF
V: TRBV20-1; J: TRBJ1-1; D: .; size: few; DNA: TGCAGTGCCATGGGACATCTGAACACTGAAGCTTTCTTT; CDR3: CSAMGHLNTEAFF
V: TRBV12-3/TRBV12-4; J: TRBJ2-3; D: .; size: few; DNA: TGTGCCAGCCTGAGTACAGATACGCAGTATTTT; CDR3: CASLSTDTQYF
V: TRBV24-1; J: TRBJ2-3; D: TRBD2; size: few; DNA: TGTGCCACCAGTGATTTGCGCGAGACTAGCGGGAGGGACACAGATACGCAGTATTTT; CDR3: CATSDLRETSGRDTDTQYF
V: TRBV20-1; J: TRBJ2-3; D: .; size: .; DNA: TGCAGTGCCCCAAAGATGGGTCGCACAGATACGCAGTATTTT; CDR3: CSAPKMGRTDTQYF
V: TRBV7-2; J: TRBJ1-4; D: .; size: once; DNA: TGTGCCAGCAGCTTAGTAGGCCTGGGAGAAAAACTGTTTTTT; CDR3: CASSLVGLGEKLFF
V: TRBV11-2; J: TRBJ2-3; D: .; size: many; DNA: TGTGCCAGCAGTAAGGCAGGTGTTTTGACAGATACGCAGTATTTT; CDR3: CASSKAGVLTDTQYF
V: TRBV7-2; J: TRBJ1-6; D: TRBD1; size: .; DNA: TGTGCCAGCAGCTTCGTCCCGGGACAGGGAACCCTCCACTTT; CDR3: CASSFVPGQGTLHF
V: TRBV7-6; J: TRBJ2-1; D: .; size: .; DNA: TGTGCCAGCAGCTTCATTGAGCGGATAACCTACAATGAGCAGTTCTTC; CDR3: CASSFIERITYNEQFF
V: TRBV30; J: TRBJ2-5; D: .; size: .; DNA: TGTGCCTGGAGTGCCCGGGGGCAAGGGACCCAGTACTTC; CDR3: CAWSARGQGTQYF
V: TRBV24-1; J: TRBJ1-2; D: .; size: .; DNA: TGTGCCACCAGAGACGGAAACTATGGCTACACCTTC; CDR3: CATRDGNYGYTF